The 6 T cell receptor beta chains given below trace back to one sample, sequenced in a study of blood T cell repertoires in COVID-19. Clones were read by immunoSEQ multiplex PCR, and TCRdb kept only the in-frame ones, dropping some. This sample has some 190,000 clones, with 84% found just once. Sequencing was performed on PBMCs or T cells enriched from blood (not recorded which). The receptors were sampled from a woman aged 25 to 45 who had been exposed to COVID-19.

The rearrangement uses TRBV2 and TRBJ2-7; 13 positions agree with TRBD2. Trimming at V came to 6 bases and at J to 4 bases, leaving 9 bases not matched to a gene. The CDR3 length is 16 residues. CDR1 is SNHLY, CDR2 FYNNEI, per germline. The CDR3 spells CASSAGLAGALYEQYF. DNA for the CDR3: TGTGCCAGCAGCGCCGGACTAGCGGGGGCCTTATACGAGCAGTACTTC.

This sequence joins TRBV29-1 and TRBJ2-2; 11 bases fit TRBD1. This CDR3 is 13 amino acids long. CDR1 and CDR2 (germline): SQVTM, ANQGSEA. V lost 8 bases to trimming and J lost 5 bases; unmatched junction nucleotides: 4. In DNA, the CDR3 is TGCAGCATAGGGACAGGGGGTACCGGGGAGCTGTTTTTT. Residues: CSIGTGGTGELFF.

This sequence joins TRBV2 and TRBJ1-2; 7 bases agree with TRBD1. With 9 bases clipped from V and 3 bases from J, the junction kept 7 bases outside the gene matches. This CDR3 has 13 residues. Germline CDR1 reads SNHLY; CDR2 reads FYNNEI. The CDR3 spells CARLTGAYYGYTF. CDR3 DNA: TGTGCCAGGCTTACAGGGGCATACTATGGCTACACCTTC.

The V gene is TRBV27, the J gene TRBJ1-2; perhaps TRBD1 as D (6 bases). V lost 9 bases and J 8 bases, leaving 16 bases between the germline ends. The germline V gene has CDR1 MNHEY and CDR2 SMNVEV (reference sequence). This CDR3 region has 12 residues. CDR3 in amino acids: CASRQGLEGYTF. CDR3 DNA: TGTGCCAGTCGGCAGGGGTTGGAGGGCTACACCTTC.

The genes are TRBV27 and TRBJ2-7, with 11 bases fitting TRBD2. The germline gives CDR1 MNHEY, CDR2 SMNVEV (reference sequence). This CDR3 has 18 amino acids. The V segment lost 3 bases and the J segment 0 bases; nucleotides outside the gene matches: 10. The CDR3 coding sequence is TGTGCCAGCAGTTTTAGCCTAGCGGGGGGCGTAAGCTCCTACGAGCAGTACTTC. Residues: CASSFSLAGGVSSYEQYF.

This rearrangement joins TRBV6-5 to TRBJ1-4; perhaps TRBD1 as D (5 bases). The V gene's germline CDR1 is MNHEY and CDR2 SVGAGI. The CDR3 runs to 13 residues. V was pared by 10 bases and J by 8 bases, with 17 bases between. CDR3 DNA: TGTGCCACCGCGGTGGGGGGAAGCGAAAAACTGTTTTTT. Translating gives CATAVGGSEKLFF.